One sample yielded the 14 T cell receptor beta chains listed below, sequenced in a study of T-cell reconstitution after alpha-beta-depleted transplantation in children. Unique molecular identifiers were incorporated during preparation of the TCRbeta library. TCRdb fed the PCR reads into MiXCR, producing one record per CDR3 protein. The data show hundreds of thousands of distinct CDR3 sequences, 10% to 15% seen once. The starting material was PBMCs, mostly from graft donor cells, obtained 360 days after TCRalphabeta/CD19-depleted stem cell transplant. These receptors were taken from a male patient between 10 and 17 years old who had a stem cell transplant for acute myeloid leukemia, so the T cells may come from the graft donor.

This clonotype has a count of ten or more. DNA of the CDR3: TGTGCCATCATGATAGCCGGGCTTGATGAGCAGTTCTTC. This encodes CAIMIAGLDEQFF. The chain carries TRBV10-3 and TRBJ2-1; D remains ambiguous. CDR3 length equals 13 residues. CDR1 is ENHRY and CDR2 is SYGVKD in the germline V gene. Trimming cost V 7 bases and J 8 bases, with 15 bases left between them.

This clonotype came up a few times. J is TRBJ2-5 and V is TRBV12-3 or TRBV12-4; 10 bases fit TRBD1. Trimming removed 7 bases from V and 8 bases from J; junction bases left unmatched: 7. CDR3 length: 13 residues. CDR3 residues: CASNVGTGVTQYF. The CDR3 DNA sequence: TGTGCCAGCAATGTCGGGACAGGGGTTACCCAGTACTTC.

V usage is TRBV3-1 and J usage is TRBJ2-1, with D unclear. V lost 0 bases to trimming and J lost 5 bases, with 5 bases between them. Germline CDR1 LGHDT, CDR2 YNNKEL (reference sequence). The CDR3 consists of 13 residues. The CDR3 DNA reads as TGTGCCAGCAGCCAAGATTTGCACAATGAGCAGTTCTTC. Encoded protein: CASSQDLHNEQFF.

Only a few counts were recorded for this clonotype. The chain is built from TRBV6-5 and TRBJ2-2, with 7 nucleotides matching TRBD2. V shed 6 bases and J 2 bases; nucleotides not matched to a gene: 12. The length of the CDR3 is 17 residues. The germline gives CDR1 MNHEY, CDR2 SVGAGI. The CDR3 sequence is CASRAGRAGTNTGELFF. CDR3 coding DNA: TGTGCCAGCAGGGCAGGGAGGGCCGGGACTAACACCGGGGAGCTGTTTTTT.

The chain joins TRBV5-1 to TRBJ2-2, with 11 bases that match TRBD2. The CDR3 totals 15 residues. Germline assignment: CDR1 SGHRS and CDR2 YFSETQ. The junction had 4 bases not matched to a gene; V was cut back by 4 bases and J by 5 bases. CDR3 bases: TGCGCCAGCAGCCATCTAGCGGGAGGTACCGGGGAGCTGTTTTTT. Protein: CASSHLAGGTGELFF.

This clonotype was recorded at least ten times. The chain recombines TRBV12-3 or TRBV12-4 with TRBJ2-7, with 10 bases fitting TRBD2. V lost 6 bases and J lost 3; bases outside the gene matches: 5. The CDR3 spans 14 residues. This CDR3 is CASRPAGGGYEQYF. In DNA, the CDR3 is TGTGCCAGCAGACCAGCGGGAGGGGGCTACGAGCAGTACTTC.

The rearrangement uses TRBV29-1 and TRBJ1-3, with D unresolved. Germline values: CDR1 SQVTM, CDR2 ANQGSEA. V lost 6 bases to trimming and J lost 0 bases, with 12 bases between them. The CDR3 spans 14 residues. CDR3 sequence (DNA): TGCAGCGTGGTCCCCCACAACTCTGGAAACACCATATATTTT. This translates into CSVVPHNSGNTIYF.

This chain uses TRBV28 with TRBJ1-2; D may be TRBD1 (5 bases). From germline, CDR1 is MDHEN and CDR2 SYDVKM. V was pared by 5 bases and J by 2 bases, with 18 bases between. The CDR3 runs to 16 residues. The CDR3, as DNA: TGTGCCAGCAGTCCGCGCGGGGGGTTCGAAAACTATGGCTACACCTTC. Residues: CASSPRGGFENYGYTF.

The chain combines TRBV4-3 with TRBJ2-5, with a weak D call TRBD1 (5 bases). Trimming removed 5 bases from V and 3 bases from J, with 7 bases in between. Germline values: CDR1 LGHNA, CDR2 YSLEER. CDR3 length: 12 amino acids. The CDR3 bases are TGCGCCAGCAGCGACAGAAAAGAGACCCAGTACTTC. Its protein product is CASSDRKETQYF.

The chain combines TRBV10-3 with TRBJ2-3; tentatively, D is TRBD1 (6 bases). The CDR3 contains 14 residues. Germline CDR1 reads ENHRY; CDR2 reads SYGVKD. V lost 4 bases, J lost 1 base, and 9 bases lay in between. CDR3 DNA sequence: TGTGCCATCAGTGCAGGGGCAGGCACAGATACGCAGTATTTT. The encoded protein is CAISAGAGTDTQYF.

V and J are TRBV27 and TRBJ2-2; 7 bases agree with TRBD2. Trimming took 8 bases from V and 3 from J; bases not matched to a gene: 18. Per the germline V gene, CDR1 is MNHEY and CDR2 is SMNVEV (reference sequence). The CDR3 consists of 18 residues. As DNA, the CDR3 is TGTGCCAGCTACCCTCACGAGACGCGGGAGATCGACACCGGGGAGCTGTTTTTT. This translates into CASYPHETREIDTGELFF.

The chain employs TRBV7-2 and TRBJ2-1, with D perhaps matching TRBD2 (5 bases). Trimming cost V 4 bases and J 12 bases, with 25 bases left between them. Germline-derived CDR1 and CDR2 are SGHTA and FQGNSA. The CDR3 length is 16 residues. The CDR3 protein is CASSSLKEAYKGSQFF. The CDR3 DNA reads as TGTGCCAGCAGCTCCTTAAAGGAGGCCTATAAGGGTTCGCAGTTCTTC.

In its sample, this clonotype was seen a few times. The chain uses TRBV20-1 and TRBJ2-1, with D uncertain. Germline CDR1 is DFQATT and CDR2 is SNEGSKA (reference sequence). This CDR3 spans 13 amino acids. V was pared by 3 bases and J by 7 bases, with 13 bases between. In DNA form, the CDR3 reads TGCAGTGCTAGCCCCCTAGGCAGGAATGAGCAGTTCTTC. Protein: CSASPLGRNEQFF.

Only a few counts were recorded for this clonotype. This sequence joins TRBV7-8 and TRBJ1-5; D may be TRBD1 (6 bases). The CDR3 consists of 15 residues. Germline CDR1 SGHVS, CDR2 FQNEAQ. V gave up 2 bases and J gave up 5 bases, with 13 bases separating them. The CDR3 protein is CASSLSQDSHQPQHF. The DNA of the CDR3 is TGTGCCAGCAGCTTATCCCAGGACAGTCATCAGCCCCAGCATTTT.